These 9 T cell receptor beta chains came from one sample sequenced in a study of cytomegalovirus exposure and HLA in healthy donors. Primers included in the PCR were 60 Vbeta and 13 Jbeta primers. Assay: immunoSEQ multiplex PCR; the TCRdb copy retains only in-frame clones and omits some. The sample carries 150,000 to 200,000 clones, over 75% recorded once. The material sequenced was PBMCs. These receptors were collected from a woman aged 45-59 years in good health and CMV-seropositive.

This chain links TRBV27 with TRBJ1-1, with 7 bases lining up with TRBD1. This CDR3 contains 13 residues. Germline CDR1 MNHEY, CDR2 SMNVEV (reference sequence). J gave up 6 bases and V 4 bases, and 5 bases lay outside the gene matches. The CDR3 region has the DNA TGTGCCAGCAGTTACAGGGGATACTCTGAAGCTTTCTTT. Translating gives CASSYRGYSEAFF.

This rearrangement joins TRBV7-2 to TRBJ1-2; TRBD1 is a possible D gene (5 bases). CDR3 length: 14 amino acids. Germline assignment: CDR1 SGHTA and CDR2 FQGNSA. The V end lost 4 bases, the J end lost 4 bases, and 13 bases lay between the germline ends. This chain's CDR3 is CASSSGRGSYGYTF. The CDR3 DNA reads as TGTGCCAGCAGCTCAGGGAGGGGAAGCTATGGCTACACCTTC.

In its sample, this clone was seen a few times. This chain uses TRBV6-5 with TRBJ1-1; D perhaps matches TRBD1 (5 bases). The germline V and J ends were trimmed by 5 bases and 11 bases, with 18 bases remaining between them. The CDR3 sequence is 13 residues long. Germline lookup yields CDR1 MNHEY and CDR2 SVGAGI. The CDR3 here is CASSLQGGLGAFF. In nucleotides, the CDR3 is TGTGCCAGCAGTCTCCAGGGAGGGCTAGGGGCTTTCTTT.

The V call is TRBV19, the J call TRBJ1-1; 9 bases are a match to TRBD1. Germline CDR1 is LNHDA and CDR2 is SQIVND (reference sequence). Germline trimming cut 7 bases from V and 9 bases from J; bases unmatched to any gene: 15. This CDR3 has 15 amino acids. CDR3 sequence (DNA): TGTGCCAGTAAGAACCGGGACAGGGAGGGAGCGAAAGCTTTCTTT. Residues: CASKNRDREGAKAFF.

This chain connects TRBV18 to TRBJ1-1; no clear D. CDR1 is KGHSH, CDR2 LQKENI, per germline. The CDR3 totals 12 residues. V shed 5 bases and J shed 2 bases, with 6 bases lying between them. The CDR3 DNA reads as TGTGCCAGCTCAGGAGTAAACACTGAAGCTTTCTTT. It specifies CASSGVNTEAFF.

The chain couples TRBV6-5 to TRBJ2-7; D is uncertain. The CDR3 is 13 residues long. Germline V gene data show CDR1 as MNHEY and CDR2 as SVGAGI. V lost 5 bases and J lost 0, with 8 bases in between. CDR3 coding DNA: TGTGCCAGCAGTCGGAGTAACTCCTACGAGCAGTACTTC. This codes for CASSRSNSYEQYF.

The chain combines TRBV7-2 with TRBJ2-7, with 7 bases matching TRBD1. Germline V gene lookup returns CDR1 SGHTA and CDR2 FQGNSA. V gave up 5 bases and J gave up 5 bases; unmatched junction bases: 18. The CDR3 is made up of 17 amino acids. CDR3 coding DNA: TGTGCCAGCAGCCCTCTACCCCCCGGGACAGTTAGTCACGAGCAGTACTTC. Translation gives CASSPLPPGTVSHEQYF. Filled out from reference TRBV7-2 and TRBJ2-7, the complete variable domain reads GAGVSQSPSNKVTEKGKDVELRCDPISGHTALYWYRQSLGQGLEFLIYFQGNSAPDKSGLPSDRFSAERTGGSVSTLTIQRTQQEDSAVYLCASSPLPPGTVSHEQYFGPGTRLTVT.

The V gene is TRBV19, the J gene TRBJ2-6; D call uncertain. Germline V lookup: CDR1 LNHDA, CDR2 SQIVND (reference sequence). Between the trimmed V and J ends, which lost 3 bases and 2 bases, there was a span of 2 bases. This CDR3 has 13 residues. DNA for the CDR3: TGTGCCAGTAGTATCACTGGGGCCAACGTCCTGACTTTC. It is translated as CASSITGANVLTF.

This chain's CDR3 is CAWNILRYTEAFF. CDR3 DNA: TGTGCCTGGAACATCCTTCGATACACTGAAGCTTTCTTT. The chain recombines TRBV30 with TRBJ1-1; D remains ambiguous. Germline CDR1 is GTSNPN and CDR2 is SVGIG (reference sequence). V was shortened by 4 bases and J by 3 bases, with 12 bases between the two germline ends. The CDR3 loop spans 13 amino acids.